The source of this T cell receptor beta chain is a study of blood T cell repertoires in COVID-19. Study information: COVID-19 samples, acute and convalescent, were from the United States, Italy and Spain.

In terms of age and location, participants ranged from roughly 18 to 89 years and lived in about two dozen US areas. Which cohort a participant joined came from the clinical history participants gave. Recovery meant two consecutive negative NP/OP PCR tests, professional clearance, or resolved symptoms. Libraries were prepared by immunoSEQ multiplex PCR; TCRdb keeps only in-frame clonotypes and omits some of them. The sample consists of over 150,000 clones, around 83% of them appearing once. This CDR3 is built from 16 residues. With 5 bases clipped from V and 2 bases from J, the junction kept 5 bases outside the gene matches. The germline V gene has CDR1 SGHAT and CDR2 FQNNGV.

The V gene is TRBV11-2, the J gene TRBJ2-3; 12 bases fit TRBD2. The material sequenced was PBMCs or T cells enriched from blood (not recorded which). This TCR was sampled from a man in his forties or fifties who had recovered from COVID-19. This chain's CDR3 is CASSIRLAGVTDTQYF. In DNA form, the CDR3 reads TGTGCCAGCAGCATAAGACTAGCGGGGGTCACAGATACGCAGTATTTT.